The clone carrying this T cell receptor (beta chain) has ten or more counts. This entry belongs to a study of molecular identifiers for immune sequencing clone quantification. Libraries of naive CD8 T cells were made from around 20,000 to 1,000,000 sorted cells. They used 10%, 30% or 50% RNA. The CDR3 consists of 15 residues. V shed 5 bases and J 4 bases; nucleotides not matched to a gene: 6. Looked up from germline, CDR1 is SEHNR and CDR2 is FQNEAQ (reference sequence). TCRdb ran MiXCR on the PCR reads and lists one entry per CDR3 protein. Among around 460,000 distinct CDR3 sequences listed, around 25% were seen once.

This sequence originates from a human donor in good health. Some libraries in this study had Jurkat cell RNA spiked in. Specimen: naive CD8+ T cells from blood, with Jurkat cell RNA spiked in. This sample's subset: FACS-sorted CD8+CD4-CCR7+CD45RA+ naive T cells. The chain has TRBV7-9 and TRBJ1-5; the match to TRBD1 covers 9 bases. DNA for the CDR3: TGTGCCAGCAGCCCCACCGGGACAGGGAATCAGCCCCAGCATTTT. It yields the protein CASSPTGTGNQPQHF.